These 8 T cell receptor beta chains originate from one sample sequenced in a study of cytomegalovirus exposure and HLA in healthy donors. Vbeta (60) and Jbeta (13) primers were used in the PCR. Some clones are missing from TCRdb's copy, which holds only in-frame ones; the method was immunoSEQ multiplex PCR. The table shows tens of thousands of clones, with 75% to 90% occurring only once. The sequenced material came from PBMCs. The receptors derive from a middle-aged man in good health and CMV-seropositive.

CDR3 nucleotide sequence: TGTGCCAGCTCCGGCCGGAGGGGGGCTAGCGGGACTAATGAGCAGTTCTTC. It yields the protein CASSGRRGASGTNEQFF. This chain links TRBV18 with TRBJ2-1; TRBD2 matches 9 bases. Germline lookup yields CDR1 KGHSH and CDR2 LQKENI. J gave up 7 bases and V 6 bases, and 16 bases lay outside the gene matches. The CDR3 has 17 residues.

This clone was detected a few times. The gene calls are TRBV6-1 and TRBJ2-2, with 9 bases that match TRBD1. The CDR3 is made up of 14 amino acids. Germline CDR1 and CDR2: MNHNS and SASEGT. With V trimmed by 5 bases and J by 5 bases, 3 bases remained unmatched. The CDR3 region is CASSLTGGTGELFF. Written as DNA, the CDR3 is TGTGCCAGCAGTTTGACAGGGGGGACCGGGGAGCTGTTTTTT.

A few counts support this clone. CDR3 amino acids: CASRNQVASNIQYF. CDR3 nucleotide sequence: TGTGCCAGCAGGAATCAGGTAGCGTCTAACATTCAGTACTTC. This chain joins TRBV6-6 and TRBJ2-4; TRBD2 might be the D (5 bases). The V and J ends lost 6 bases and 7 bases respectively, with 16 bases between them. CDR1 is MNHNY, CDR2 SVGAGI, per germline (reference sequence). The CDR3 spans 14 residues.

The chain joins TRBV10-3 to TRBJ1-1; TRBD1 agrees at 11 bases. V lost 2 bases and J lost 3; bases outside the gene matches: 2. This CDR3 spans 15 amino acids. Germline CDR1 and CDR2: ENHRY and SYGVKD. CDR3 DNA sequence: TGTGCCATCAGTGAGGGGACAGGGGGTGACACTGAAGCTTTCTTT. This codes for CAISEGTGGDTEAFF.

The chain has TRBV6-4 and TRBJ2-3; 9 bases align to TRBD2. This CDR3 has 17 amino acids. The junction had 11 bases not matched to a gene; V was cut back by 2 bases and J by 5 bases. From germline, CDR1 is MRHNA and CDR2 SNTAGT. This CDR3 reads CASSDVPLAGVEDTQYF. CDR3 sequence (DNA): TGTGCCAGCAGTGACGTACCATTAGCGGGAGTGGAAGATACGCAGTATTTT.

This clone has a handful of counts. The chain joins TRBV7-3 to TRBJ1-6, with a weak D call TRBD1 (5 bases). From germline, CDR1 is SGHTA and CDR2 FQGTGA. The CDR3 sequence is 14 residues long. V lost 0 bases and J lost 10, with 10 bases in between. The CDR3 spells CASSLTAGWSPLHF. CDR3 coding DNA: TGTGCCAGCAGCTTAACTGCAGGGTGGTCACCCCTCCACTTT.

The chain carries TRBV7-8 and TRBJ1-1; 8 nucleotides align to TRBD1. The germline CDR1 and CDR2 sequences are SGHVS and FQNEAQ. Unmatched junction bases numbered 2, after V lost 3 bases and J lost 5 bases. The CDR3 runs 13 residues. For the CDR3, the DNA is TGTGCCAGCAGCTTTGGGACAGGAACTGAAGCTTTCTTT. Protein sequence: CASSFGTGTEAFF.

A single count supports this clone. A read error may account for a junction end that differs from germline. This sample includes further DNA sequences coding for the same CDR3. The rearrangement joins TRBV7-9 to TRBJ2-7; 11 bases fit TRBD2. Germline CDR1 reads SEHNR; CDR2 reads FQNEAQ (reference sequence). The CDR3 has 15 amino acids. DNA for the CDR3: TGTTCCAGCAGCTTGGCTAGCGGGAGGTCCTACGAGCAGTACTTC. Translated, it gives CSSSLASGRSYEQYF. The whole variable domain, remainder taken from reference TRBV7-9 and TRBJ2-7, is DTGVSQNPRHKITKRGQNVTFRCDPISEHNRLYWYRQTLGQGPEFLTYFQNEAQLEKSRLLSDRFSAERPKGSFSTLEIQRTEQGDSAMYLCSSSLASGRSYEQYFGPGTRLTVT.